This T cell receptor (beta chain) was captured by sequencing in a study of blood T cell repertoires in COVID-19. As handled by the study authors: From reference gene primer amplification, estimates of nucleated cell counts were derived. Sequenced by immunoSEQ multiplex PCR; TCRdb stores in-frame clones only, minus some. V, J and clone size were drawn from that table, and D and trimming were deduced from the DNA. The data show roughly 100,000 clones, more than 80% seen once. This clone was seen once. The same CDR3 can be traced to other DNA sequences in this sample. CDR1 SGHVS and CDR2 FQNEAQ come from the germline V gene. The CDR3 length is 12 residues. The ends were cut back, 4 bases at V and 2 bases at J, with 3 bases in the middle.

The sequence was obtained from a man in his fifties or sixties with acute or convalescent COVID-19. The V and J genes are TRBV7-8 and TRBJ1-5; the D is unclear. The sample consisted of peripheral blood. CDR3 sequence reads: CASSSGNQPQHF. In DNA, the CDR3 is TGTGCCAGCAGCTCTGGCAATCAGCCCCAGCATTTT. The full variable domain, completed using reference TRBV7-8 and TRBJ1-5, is GAGVSQSPRYKVAKRGQDVALRCDPISGHVSLFWYQQALGQGPEFLTYFQNEAQLDKSGLPSDRFFAERPEGSVSTLKIQRTQQEDSAVYLCASSSGNQPQHFGDGTRLSIL.